The TCR beta chain described here comes from a study of CD8 T cells in Susac syndrome. An input of roughly 0.5 to 1 ug of RNA was subjected to reverse transcription using random hexamers. TCRdb redid the calling of the immunoSEQ multiplex PCR reads with MiXCR, one entry per CDR3 protein. Of more than 200,000 distinct CDR3 sequences in the sample, more than 85% are singletons; the top ten hold about 0.12%. The CDR3 is made up of 20 amino acids. Germline-derived CDR1 and CDR2 are SGHVS and FNYEAQ. The trim removed 0 bases at V and 0 bases at J, leaving 8 bases unmatched. The sequence was collected from a human donor with multiple sclerosis. Sequenced sample: CD8+ T cells from PBMCs. The chain has TRBV7-6 and TRBJ2-2; 12 bases map to TRBD2. The CDR3 sequence: CASSLAVTSGGLTNTGELFF. The CDR3 DNA reads as TGTGCCAGCAGCTTAGCGGTTACTAGCGGGGGGCTCACGAACACCGGGGAGCTGTTTTTT. Complete variable domain (other parts from reference TRBV7-6 and TRBJ2-2): GAGVSQSPRYKVTKRGQDVALRCDPISGHVSLYWYRQALGQGPEFLTYFNYEAQQDKSGLPNDRFSAERPEGSISTLTIQRTEQRDSAMYRCASSLAVTSGGLTNTGELFFGEGSRLTVL.